A selection of T cell receptor beta chains follows, all from one sample in a study of blood T cells in healthy people across ages. One entry per CDR3 protein results from TCRdb running MiXCR on the 5' RACE reads. Here the sample spans about 840,000 distinct CDR3 sequences, roughly 29% being singletons. The sample was also linked to a second study, of T cells of mothers and their children.

Material: blood. The receptors shown here come from a woman aged 40 to 49 in good health. CDR3s include the opening cysteine and the closing phenylalanine or tryptophan. The order of the fields is D gene, J gene, clone size, V gene, CDR3 protein, CDR3 DNA. A D gene is named only where the DNA matches it firmly. Clone sizes are given selectively: once, few, many, or a class where the clone is expanded.

d_call: TRBD2; j_call: TRBJ2-1; clone_size: .; v_call: TRBV14; cdr3_aa: CASSQLTSGYNEQFF; cdr3_nt: TGTGCCAGCAGCCAACTAACTAGCGGCTACAACGAGCAGTTCTTC
d_call: .; j_call: TRBJ2-7; clone_size: .; v_call: TRBV15; cdr3_aa: CATSRGSGSSSYEQYF; cdr3_nt: TGTGCCACCAGCAGGGGCTCCGGGTCTAGCTCCTACGAGCAGTACTTC
d_call: .; j_call: TRBJ1-5; clone_size: few; v_call: TRBV24-1; cdr3_aa: CATSPAGGKNQPQHF; cdr3_nt: TGTGCCACCAGCCCCGCGGGGGGGAAAAATCAGCCCCAGCATTTT
d_call: .; j_call: TRBJ2-4; clone_size: .; v_call: TRBV5-8; cdr3_aa: CASSTGGLAKNIQYF; cdr3_nt: TGTGCCAGCAGCACCGGGGGCCTAGCCAAAAACATTCAGTACTTC
d_call: .; j_call: TRBJ2-7; clone_size: few; v_call: TRBV6-5; cdr3_aa: CASSYFYQGSYEQYF; cdr3_nt: TGTGCCAGCAGTTACTTTTACCAGGGCTCCTACGAGCAGTACTTC
d_call: .; j_call: TRBJ2-5; clone_size: .; v_call: TRBV28; cdr3_aa: CASSLIGTSGETQYF; cdr3_nt: TGTGCCAGCAGTTTAATAGGGACTTCAGGGGAGACCCAGTACTTC
d_call: TRBD1; j_call: TRBJ2-5; clone_size: once; v_call: TRBV6-5; cdr3_aa: CASSQDRGQYNEQYF; cdr3_nt: TGTGCCAGCAGTCAAGACAGGGGGCAATACAATGAGCAGTACTTC
d_call: TRBD2; j_call: TRBJ2-1; clone_size: .; v_call: TRBV5-1; cdr3_aa: CASSQRGSSYNEQFF; cdr3_nt: TGCGCCAGCAGCCAGCGGGGGAGCTCCTACAATGAGCAGTTCTTC
d_call: .; j_call: TRBJ2-3; clone_size: .; v_call: TRBV15; cdr3_aa: CATSMWLAQDTQYF; cdr3_nt: TGTGCCACCAGCATGTGGCTAGCGCAAGATACGCAGTATTTT
d_call: .; j_call: TRBJ2-2; clone_size: .; v_call: TRBV19; cdr3_aa: CASRSGELFF; cdr3_nt: TGTGCCAGTAGGAGTGGGGAGCTGTTTTTT
d_call: .; j_call: TRBJ2-5; clone_size: many; v_call: TRBV7-9; cdr3_aa: CASSPFWWGEQETQYF; cdr3_nt: TGTGCCAGCAGCCCTTTTTGGTGGGGAGAACAAGAGACCCAGTACTTC
d_call: .; j_call: TRBJ1-5; clone_size: many; v_call: TRBV4-3; cdr3_aa: CASSQVGDQPQHF; cdr3_nt: TGCGCCAGCAGCCAAGTGGGAGATCAGCCCCAGCATTTT
d_call: .; j_call: TRBJ1-4; clone_size: many; v_call: TRBV5-1; cdr3_aa: CASSLRGSEKLFF; cdr3_nt: TGCGCCAGCAGCTTGAGGGGCTCGGAAAAACTGTTTTTT
d_call: .; j_call: TRBJ1-1; clone_size: .; v_call: TRBV29-1; cdr3_aa: CSVVGSTPEAFF; cdr3_nt: TGCAGCGTTGTGGGCAGTACCCCTGAAGCTTTCTTT
d_call: .; j_call: TRBJ1-5; clone_size: .; v_call: TRBV7-9; cdr3_aa: CASSLNSGPNQPQHF; cdr3_nt: TGTGCCAGCAGCCTGAACTCAGGGCCCAATCAGCCCCAGCATTTT
d_call: .; j_call: TRBJ1-5; clone_size: .; v_call: TRBV20-1; cdr3_aa: CSAPRRVGSNQPQHF; cdr3_nt: TGCAGTGCGCCCCGAAGGGTAGGGAGCAATCAGCCCCAGCATTTT
d_call: .; j_call: TRBJ2-7; clone_size: few; v_call: TRBV14; cdr3_aa: CASSLAPGTQYEQYF; cdr3_nt: TGTGCCAGCAGCCTAGCCCCCGGGACACAATACGAGCAGTACTTC
d_call: TRBD1; j_call: TRBJ1-2; clone_size: .; v_call: TRBV6-1; cdr3_aa: CASRPAGGAGYTF; cdr3_nt: TGTGCCAGCAGGCCCGCAGGGGGGGCCGGCTACACCTTC
d_call: .; j_call: TRBJ2-5; clone_size: .; v_call: TRBV11-1; cdr3_aa: CASSHDFGNQETRYF; cdr3_nt: TGTGCCAGCAGCCATGACTTTGGTAACCAAGAGACCCGGTACTTC
d_call: .; j_call: TRBJ1-2; clone_size: .; v_call: TRBV20-1; cdr3_aa: CSARGIEYGYTF; cdr3_nt: TGCAGTGCTAGGGGGATAGAATATGGCTACACCTTC